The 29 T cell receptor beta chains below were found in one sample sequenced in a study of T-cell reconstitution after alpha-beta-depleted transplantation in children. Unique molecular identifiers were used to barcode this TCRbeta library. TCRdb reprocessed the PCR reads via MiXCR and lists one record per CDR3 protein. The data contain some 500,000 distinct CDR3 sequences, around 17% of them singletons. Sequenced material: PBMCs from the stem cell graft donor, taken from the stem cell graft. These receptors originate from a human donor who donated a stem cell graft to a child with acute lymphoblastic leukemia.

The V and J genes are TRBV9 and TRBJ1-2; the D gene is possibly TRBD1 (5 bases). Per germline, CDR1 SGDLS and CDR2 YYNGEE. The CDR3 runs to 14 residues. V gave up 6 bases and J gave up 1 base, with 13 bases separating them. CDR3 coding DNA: TGTGCCAGCACCTATGACAGCAGTAACTATGGCTACACCTTC. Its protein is CASTYDSSNYGYTF.

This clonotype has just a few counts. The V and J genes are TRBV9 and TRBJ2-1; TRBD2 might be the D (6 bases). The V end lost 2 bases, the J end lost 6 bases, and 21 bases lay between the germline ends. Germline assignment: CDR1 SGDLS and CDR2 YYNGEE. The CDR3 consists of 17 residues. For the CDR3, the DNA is TGTGCCAGCAGCGTCTTCCTCCGGGAGAGAGGGTCCAATGAGCAGTTCTTC. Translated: CASSVFLRERGSNEQFF.

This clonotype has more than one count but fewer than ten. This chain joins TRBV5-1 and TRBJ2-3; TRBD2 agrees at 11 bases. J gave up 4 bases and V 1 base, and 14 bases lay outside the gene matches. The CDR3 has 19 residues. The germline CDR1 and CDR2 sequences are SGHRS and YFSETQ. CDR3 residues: CASSLNGASGRQGPDTQYF. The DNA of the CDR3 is TGCGCCAGCAGCTTGAATGGGGCTAGCGGGAGGCAGGGGCCAGATACGCAGTATTTT.

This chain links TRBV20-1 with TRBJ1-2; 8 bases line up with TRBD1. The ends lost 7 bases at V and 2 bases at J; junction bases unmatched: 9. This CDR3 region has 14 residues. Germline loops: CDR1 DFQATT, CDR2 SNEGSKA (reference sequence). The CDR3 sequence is CSGAGGVLNYGYTF. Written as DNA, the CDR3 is TGCAGTGGAGCAGGGGGCGTCCTCAACTATGGCTACACCTTC.

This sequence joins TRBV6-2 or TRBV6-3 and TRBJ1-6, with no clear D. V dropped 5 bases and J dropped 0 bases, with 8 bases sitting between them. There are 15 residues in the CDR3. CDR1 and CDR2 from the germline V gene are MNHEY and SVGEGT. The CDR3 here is CASSTPSSYNSPLHF. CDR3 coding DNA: TGTGCCAGCAGTACTCCAAGCTCCTATAATTCACCCCTCCACTTT.

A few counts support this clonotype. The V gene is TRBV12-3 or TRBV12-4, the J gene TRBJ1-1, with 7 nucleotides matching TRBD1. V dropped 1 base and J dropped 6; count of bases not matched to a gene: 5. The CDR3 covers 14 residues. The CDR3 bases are TGTGCCAGCAGTTTAGGAGGGGGCAATGCTGAAGCTTTCTTT. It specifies CASSLGGGNAEAFF.

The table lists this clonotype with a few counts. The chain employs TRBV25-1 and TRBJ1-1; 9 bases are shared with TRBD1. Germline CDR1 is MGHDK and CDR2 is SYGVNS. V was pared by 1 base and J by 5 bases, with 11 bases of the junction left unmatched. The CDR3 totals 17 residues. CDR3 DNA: TGTGCCAGCAGTGAATTCGGTGCCGGGACAGGGATGACTGAAGCTTTCTTT. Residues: CASSEFGAGTGMTEAFF.

CDR3 in amino acids: CSVEGLASEQYF. CDR3 nucleotides: TGCAGCGTGGAGGGACTAGCGAGCGAGCAGTACTTC. This rearrangement joins TRBV29-1 to TRBJ2-7; 10 nucleotides match TRBD2. V dropped 6 bases and J dropped 6; count of bases not matched to a gene: 5. The CDR3 is made up of 12 amino acids. Germline values: CDR1 SQVTM, CDR2 ANQGSEA.

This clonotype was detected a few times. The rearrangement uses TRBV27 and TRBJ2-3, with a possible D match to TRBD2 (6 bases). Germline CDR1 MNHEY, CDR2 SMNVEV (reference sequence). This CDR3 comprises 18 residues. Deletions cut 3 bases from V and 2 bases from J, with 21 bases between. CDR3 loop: CASSFPRSGVGITDTQYF. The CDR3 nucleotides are TGTGCCAGCAGTTTCCCCAGGTCGGGAGTTGGAATCACAGATACGCAGTATTTT.

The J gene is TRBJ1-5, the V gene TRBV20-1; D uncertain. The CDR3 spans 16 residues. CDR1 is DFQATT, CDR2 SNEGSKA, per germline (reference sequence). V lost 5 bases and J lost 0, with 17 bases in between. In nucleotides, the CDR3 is TGCAGTGCTCGTTACCTGGGAAGATTTAGCAATCAGCCCCAGCATTTT. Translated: CSARYLGRFSNQPQHF.

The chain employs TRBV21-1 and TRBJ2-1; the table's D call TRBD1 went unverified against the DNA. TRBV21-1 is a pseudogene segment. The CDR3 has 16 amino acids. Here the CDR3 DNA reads TGTGCCAGCAACTTTAGAGGGGGGGCGATTGACAATGAGCAGTTCTTC. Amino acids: CASNFRGGAIDNEQFF.

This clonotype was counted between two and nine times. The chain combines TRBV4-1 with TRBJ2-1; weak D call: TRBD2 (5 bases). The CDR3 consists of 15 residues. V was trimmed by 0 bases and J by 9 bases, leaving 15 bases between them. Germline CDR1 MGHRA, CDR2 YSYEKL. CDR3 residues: CASSQDQVQRGEQFF. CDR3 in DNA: TGCGCCAGCAGCCAAGACCAGGTTCAACGGGGTGAGCAGTTCTTC.

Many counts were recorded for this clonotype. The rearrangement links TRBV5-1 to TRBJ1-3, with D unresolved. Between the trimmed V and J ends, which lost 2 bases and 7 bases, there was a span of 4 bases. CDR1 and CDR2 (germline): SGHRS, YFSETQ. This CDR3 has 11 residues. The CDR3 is CASSFDNTIYF. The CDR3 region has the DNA TGCGCCAGCAGCTTCGATAACACCATATATTTT.

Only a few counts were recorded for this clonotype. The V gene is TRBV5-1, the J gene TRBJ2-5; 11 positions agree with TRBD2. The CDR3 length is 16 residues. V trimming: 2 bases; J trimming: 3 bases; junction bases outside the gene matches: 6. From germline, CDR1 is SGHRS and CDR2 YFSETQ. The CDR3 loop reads CASSLTSGSGKETQYF. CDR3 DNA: TGCGCCAGCAGCTTAACTAGCGGGAGCGGGAAAGAGACCCAGTACTTC.

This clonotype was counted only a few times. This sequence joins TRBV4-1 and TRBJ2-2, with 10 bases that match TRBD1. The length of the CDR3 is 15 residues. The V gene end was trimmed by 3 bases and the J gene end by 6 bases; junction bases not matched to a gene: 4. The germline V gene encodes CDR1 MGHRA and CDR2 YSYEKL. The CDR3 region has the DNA TGCGCCAGCAGCCAGCGACAGGGGGCGGCCGGGGAGCTGTTTTTT. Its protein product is CASSQRQGAAGELFF.

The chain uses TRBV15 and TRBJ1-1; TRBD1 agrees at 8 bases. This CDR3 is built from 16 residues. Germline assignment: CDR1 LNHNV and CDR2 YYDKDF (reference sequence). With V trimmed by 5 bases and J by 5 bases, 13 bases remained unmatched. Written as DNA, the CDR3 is TGTGCCACCAGCGCGGCTGACACCGACAGGGGTACTGAAGCTTTCTTT. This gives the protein CATSAADTDRGTEAFF.

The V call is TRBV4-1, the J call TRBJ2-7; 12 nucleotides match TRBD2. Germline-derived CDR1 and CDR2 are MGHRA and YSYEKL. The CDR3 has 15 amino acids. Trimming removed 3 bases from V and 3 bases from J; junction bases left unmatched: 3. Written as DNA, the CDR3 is TGCGCCAGCAGCCATGCGACTAGCGGGGGCTACGAGCAGTACTTC. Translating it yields CASSHATSGGYEQYF.

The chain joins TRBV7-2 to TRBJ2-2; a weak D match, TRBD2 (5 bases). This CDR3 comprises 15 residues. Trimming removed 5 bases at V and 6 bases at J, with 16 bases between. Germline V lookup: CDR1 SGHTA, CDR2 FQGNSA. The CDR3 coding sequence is TGTGCCAGCAGCCCCCTAATCGGGATTCCCGGGGAGCTGTTTTTT. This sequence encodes CASSPLIGIPGELFF.

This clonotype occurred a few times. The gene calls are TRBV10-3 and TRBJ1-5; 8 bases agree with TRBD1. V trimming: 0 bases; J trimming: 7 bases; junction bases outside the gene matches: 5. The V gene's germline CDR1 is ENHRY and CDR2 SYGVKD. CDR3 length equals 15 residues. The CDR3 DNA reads TGTGCCATCAGTGAGTCAGGACAGGGTGGCCAGCCCCAGCATTTT. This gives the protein CAISESGQGGQPQHF.

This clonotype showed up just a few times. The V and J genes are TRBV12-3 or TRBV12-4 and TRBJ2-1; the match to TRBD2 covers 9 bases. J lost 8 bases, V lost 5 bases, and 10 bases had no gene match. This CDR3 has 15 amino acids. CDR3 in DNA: TGTGCCAGCAGTCCCTCTTTGGGACTAGCTTATGAGCAGTTCTTC. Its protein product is CASSPSLGLAYEQFF.

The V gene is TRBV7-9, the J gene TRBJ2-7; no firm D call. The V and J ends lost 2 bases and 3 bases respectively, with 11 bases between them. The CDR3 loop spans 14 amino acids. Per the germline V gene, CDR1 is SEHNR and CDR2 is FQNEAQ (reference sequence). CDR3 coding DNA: TGTGCCAGCAGCTTACTAGACAAGGGCTACGAGCAGTACTTC. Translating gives CASSLLDKGYEQYF.

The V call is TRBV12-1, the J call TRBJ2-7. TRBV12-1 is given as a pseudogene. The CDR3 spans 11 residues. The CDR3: CASSKVVWIYF. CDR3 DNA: TGTGCCAGCAGCAAGGTGGTTTGGATATACTTC.

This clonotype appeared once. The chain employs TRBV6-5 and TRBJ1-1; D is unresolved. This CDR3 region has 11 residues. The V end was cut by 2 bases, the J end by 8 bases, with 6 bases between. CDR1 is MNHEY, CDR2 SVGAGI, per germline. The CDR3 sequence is CASSYAGEAFF. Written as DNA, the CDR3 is TGTGCCAGCAGTTACGCGGGGGAAGCTTTCTTT.

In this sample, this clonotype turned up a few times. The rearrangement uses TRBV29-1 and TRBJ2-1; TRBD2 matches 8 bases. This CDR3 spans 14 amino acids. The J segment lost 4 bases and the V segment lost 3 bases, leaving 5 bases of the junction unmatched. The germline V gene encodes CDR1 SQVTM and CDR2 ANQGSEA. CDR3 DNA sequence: TGCAGCGTTGATCACGGGAGGGCGTACAATGAGCAGTTCTTC. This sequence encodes CSVDHGRAYNEQFF.

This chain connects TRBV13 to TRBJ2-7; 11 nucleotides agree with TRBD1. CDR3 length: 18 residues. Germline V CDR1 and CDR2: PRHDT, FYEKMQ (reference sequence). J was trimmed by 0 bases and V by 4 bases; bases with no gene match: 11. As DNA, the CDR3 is TGTGCCAGCAGCTATCCGGGACAGGGGGTTTGGAGCTCCTACGAGCAGTACTTC. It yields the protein CASSYPGQGVWSSYEQYF.

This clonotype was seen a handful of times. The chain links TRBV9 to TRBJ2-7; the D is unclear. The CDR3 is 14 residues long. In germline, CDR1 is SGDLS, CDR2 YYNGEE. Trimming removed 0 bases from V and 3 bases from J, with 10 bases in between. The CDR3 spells CASSVGGDLYEQYF. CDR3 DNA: TGTGCCAGCAGCGTAGGAGGAGACCTCTACGAGCAGTACTTC.

CDR3 DNA sequence: TGTGCCAGCCCGGCTAGGAAAAGGGAGACCCAGTACTTC. It specifies CASPARKRETQYF. The chain has TRBV9 and TRBJ2-5; D unclear. The CDR3 totals 13 residues. The germline V gene has CDR1 SGDLS and CDR2 YYNGEE. The V end was cut by 7 bases, the J end by 5 bases, with 15 bases between.

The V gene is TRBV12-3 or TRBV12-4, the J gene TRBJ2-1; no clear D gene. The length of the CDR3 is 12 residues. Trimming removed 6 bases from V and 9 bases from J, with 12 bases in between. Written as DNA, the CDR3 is TGTGCCAGCAGCCCGATTTGGGGTGAGCAGTTCTTC. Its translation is CASSPIWGEQFF.

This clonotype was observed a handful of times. The CDR3 DNA is TGTGCCAGCAGCCAAGGGAAGAGTCAGCCCCAGCATTTT. It encodes CASSQGKSQPQHF. This rearrangement joins TRBV3-1 to TRBJ1-5, with D hard to call. V lost 1 base to trimming and J lost 6 bases, with 7 bases between them. Germline lookup yields CDR1 LGHDT and CDR2 YNNKEL (reference sequence). The CDR3 has 13 amino acids. Full variable domain (missing parts from reference TRBV3-1 and TRBJ1-5): DTAVSQTPKYLVTQMGNDKSIKCEQNLGHDTMYWYKQDSKKFLKIMFSYNNKELIINETVPNRFSPKSPDKAHLNLHINSLELGDSAVYFCASSQGKSQPQHFGDGTRLSIL.